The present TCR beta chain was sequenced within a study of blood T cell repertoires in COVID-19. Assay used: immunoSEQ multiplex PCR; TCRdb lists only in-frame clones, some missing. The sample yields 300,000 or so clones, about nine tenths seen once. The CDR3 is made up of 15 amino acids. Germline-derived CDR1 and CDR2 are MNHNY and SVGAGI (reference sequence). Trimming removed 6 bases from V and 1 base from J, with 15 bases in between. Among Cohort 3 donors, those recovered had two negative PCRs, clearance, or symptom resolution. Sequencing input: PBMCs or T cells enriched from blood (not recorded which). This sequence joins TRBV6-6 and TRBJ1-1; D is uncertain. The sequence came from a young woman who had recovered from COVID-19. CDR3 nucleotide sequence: TGTGCCAGCAGGATTGGAGGCGTTACGAACACTGAAGCTTTCTTT. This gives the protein CASRIGGVTNTEAFF.